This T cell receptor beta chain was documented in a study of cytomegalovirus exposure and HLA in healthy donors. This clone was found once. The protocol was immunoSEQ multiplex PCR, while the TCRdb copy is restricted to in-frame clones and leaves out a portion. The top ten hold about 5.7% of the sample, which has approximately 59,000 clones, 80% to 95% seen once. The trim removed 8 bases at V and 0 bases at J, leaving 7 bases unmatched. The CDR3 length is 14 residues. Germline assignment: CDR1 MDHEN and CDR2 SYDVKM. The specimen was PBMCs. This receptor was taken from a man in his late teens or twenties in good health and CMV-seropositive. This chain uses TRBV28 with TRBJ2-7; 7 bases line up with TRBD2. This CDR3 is CASLRAGDSYEQYF. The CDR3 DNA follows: TGTGCCAGCCTTCGGGCGGGAGACTCCTACGAGCAGTACTTC.